This TCR beta chain was sequenced for a study of blood T cells in healthy people across ages. General study points: Both higher diversity and more naive CD4+ cells marked long-lived donors when set against aged donors.

V lost 1 base and J 0 bases, leaving 13 bases between the germline ends. This CDR3 contains 15 residues. Germline CDR1 reads DFQATT; CDR2 reads SNEGSKA (reference sequence). Through a sample-barcoded 5' primer and a J-beta primer mix, a second PCR was run for about 6 to 12 cycles. Each TCR beta cDNA got a 12-nucleotide random molecular identifier. In TCRdb, the 5' RACE reads were re-called with MiXCR into one record per CDR3 protein. The table shows more than 1.4 million distinct CDR3 sequences, with 35% to 45% occurring only once. Points on this clonotype: The antigen is not known.

Researchers collected 9 to 10 milliliters of peripheral blood from every single donor. This chain connects TRBV20-1 to TRBJ2-7; D not resolved. Input material: blood. The TCR sequence derives from a woman aged 18-30 years in good health. In DNA, the CDR3 is TGCAGTGCTAGAGGTGTGGAACGTAGCTCCTACGAGCAGTACTTC. It translates to CSARGVERSSYEQYF.